Below are 22 T cell receptor beta chains sequenced from a single sample in a study of cytomegalovirus exposure and HLA in healthy donors. The PCR employed 60 Vbeta primers together with 13 Jbeta primers. Sequenced by immunoSEQ multiplex PCR; TCRdb stores in-frame clones only, minus some. Altogether 250,000 or so clones are present, roughly 91% being singletons, with the ten largest covering roughly 1.6%. The sample was PBMCs. Receptor source: a girl aged 2 to 10 in good health and CMV-seronegative.

There are a few counts of this clone. The chain uses TRBV6-6 and TRBJ2-1; 9 bases fit TRBD2. The V gene end was trimmed by 8 bases and the J gene end by 7 bases; junction bases not matched to a gene: 9. Germline V gene data show CDR1 as MNHNY and CDR2 as SVGAGI (reference sequence). This CDR3 contains 14 residues. In DNA form, the CDR3 reads TGTGCCAGCGCGGGGGGGGAAAAGGTGAATGAGCAGTTCTTC. Translating gives CASAGGEKVNEQFF.

V and J are TRBV4-2 and TRBJ2-7, with D tentatively TRBD2 (5 bases). CDR3 length: 15 residues. Trimming removed 1 base at V and 3 bases at J, with 13 bases between. Germline lookup yields CDR1 LGHNA and CDR2 YNFKEQ. CDR3 in amino acids: CASSQVREKYYEQYF. The CDR3 DNA reads as TGTGCCAGCAGCCAAGTCCGGGAAAAGTACTACGAGCAGTACTTC.

Here the CDR3 DNA reads TGTGCCACCGGGGTTTTTGAAAAACTGTTTTTT. Protein product: CATGVFEKLFF. The rearrangement links TRBV9 to TRBJ1-4; no firm D call. V lost 9 bases and J lost 7, with 10 bases in between. Per germline, CDR1 SGDLS and CDR2 YYNGEE. The length of the CDR3 is 11 residues. Complete variable domain (other parts from reference TRBV9 and TRBJ1-4): DSGVTQTPKHLITATGQRVTLRCSPRSGDLSVYWYQQSLDQGLQFLIQYYNGEERAKGNILERFSAQQFPDLHSELNLSSLELGDSALYFCATGVFEKLFFGSGTQLSVL.

The V and J genes are TRBV5-1 and TRBJ1-2; TRBD1 might be the D (6 bases). The germline V and J ends were trimmed by 4 bases and 3 bases, with 22 bases remaining between them. Germline CDR1 reads SGHRS; CDR2 reads YFSETQ. This CDR3 has 17 residues. This CDR3 is CASSPSTGPPADYGYTF. The CDR3 nucleotides are TGCGCCAGCAGCCCTTCGACAGGACCCCCCGCTGACTATGGCTACACCTTC.

The CDR3: CASSLAPGQHGYTF. CDR3 DNA sequence: TGTGCCAGCAGCTTAGCGCCAGGGCAGCATGGCTACACCTTC. The chain employs TRBV7-2 and TRBJ1-2; possibly TRBD1 for D (5 bases). CDR1 is SGHTA and CDR2 is FQGNSA in the germline V gene. The V end was cut by 0 bases, the J end by 6 bases, with 11 bases between. This CDR3 comprises 14 residues.

This clone was detected only a few times. The V call is TRBV23-1, the J call TRBJ2-2; 9 nucleotides agree with TRBD2. TRBV23-1 counts as an open reading frame of uncertain function. The V segment lost 6 bases and the J segment 7 bases; nucleotides outside the gene matches: 15. CDR3 length equals 17 residues. CDR3 sequence (DNA): TGCGCCAGCAGCCCATCAAGTTCTAAGCGGGAGGACGGGGAGCTGTTTTTT. This translates into CASSPSSSKREDGELFF.

V usage is TRBV6-5 and J usage is TRBJ2-3; possibly TRBD1 for D (5 bases). Trimming cost V 0 bases and J 1 base, with 8 bases left between them. The CDR3 runs to 15 residues. Germline CDR1 and CDR2: MNHEY and SVGAGI. The CDR3 nucleotides read TGTGCCAGCAGTTACTCAGGGGTGGGCACAGATACGCAGTATTTT. As protein: CASSYSGVGTDTQYF.

This rearrangement joins TRBV29-1 to TRBJ2-7; D is perhaps TRBD2 (6 bases). The CDR3 runs to 17 residues. Germline V gene lookup returns CDR1 SQVTM and CDR2 ANQGSEA. The V and J ends lost 0 bases and 3 bases respectively, with 21 bases between them. CDR3 in amino acids: CSVEDRLAGGSYYEQYF. CDR3 coding DNA: TGCAGCGTTGAAGATCGTTTAGCCGGAGGGAGCTACTACGAGCAGTACTTC.

The genes are TRBV28 and TRBJ1-5; 7 bases are shared with TRBD1. Germline-derived CDR1 and CDR2 are MDHEN and SYDVKM. The J segment lost 1 base and the V segment lost 5 bases, leaving 11 bases of the junction unmatched. CDR3 length equals 17 residues. CDR3 amino acids: CASSHTRGRGSNQPQHF. The CDR3 coding sequence is TGTGCCAGCAGTCATACTAGGGGGCGCGGAAGCAATCAGCCCCAGCATTTT.

V usage is TRBV5-6 and J usage is TRBJ2-7; 10 positions match TRBD2. The CDR3 sequence is 15 residues long. Unmatched junction bases numbered 8, after V lost 4 bases and J lost 4 bases. From germline, CDR1 is SGHDT and CDR2 YYEEEE. CDR3 loop: CASSADLAGEYEQYF. DNA of the CDR3: TGTGCCAGCAGCGCGGACCTAGCGGGAGAATACGAGCAGTACTTC.

The chain employs TRBV19 and TRBJ2-7, with 9 bases that match TRBD1. In germline, CDR1 is LNHDA, CDR2 SQIVND (reference sequence). The CDR3 spans 13 residues. The trim removed 10 bases at V and 5 bases at J, leaving 9 bases unmatched. DNA for the CDR3: TGTGCCACAAACACCGGGACAGGGAACGAGCAGTACTTC. This translates into CATNTGTGNEQYF.

This chain uses TRBV5-8 with TRBJ2-6, with no clear D. The ends were cut back, 4 bases at V and 2 bases at J, with 13 bases in the middle. The CDR3 contains 16 residues. CDR1 and CDR2 from the germline V gene are SGHTS and YDEGEE. The CDR3 region has the DNA TGTGCCAGCAGCCACCGTCGGAGTACTGGGGCCAACGTCCTGACTTTC. Its translation: CASSHRRSTGANVLTF.

This CDR3 reads CASSPGQDYEQYF. CDR3 DNA: TGTGCCAGCAGCCCGGGACAGGACTACGAGCAGTACTTC. This chain uses TRBV5-6 with TRBJ2-7; 8 positions agree with TRBD1. With V trimmed by 4 bases and J by 3 bases, 3 bases remained unmatched. This CDR3 comprises 13 residues. Germline CDR1 is SGHDT and CDR2 is YYEEEE.

This chain uses TRBV6-1 with TRBJ1-1; D unresolved. The germline V and J ends were trimmed by 1 base and 6 bases, with 9 bases remaining between them. The CDR3 is 13 amino acids. Germline V gene sequence: CDR1 MNHNS, CDR2 SASEGT. The CDR3 protein is CASSEDVTSEAFF. CDR3 sequence (DNA): TGTGCCAGCAGTGAAGACGTCACTTCTGAAGCTTTCTTT.

The J gene is TRBJ2-3, the V gene TRBV29-1; 8 bases are shared with TRBD1. The length of the CDR3 is 13 residues. CDR1 SQVTM and CDR2 ANQGSEA come from the germline V gene. Germline trimming cut 3 bases from V and 13 bases from J; bases unmatched to any gene: 12. CDR3 region: CSVEFQGASQEYF. The CDR3 nucleotides are TGCAGCGTTGAGTTCCAGGGGGCGTCCCAAGAGTATTTT.

This rearrangement joins TRBV19 to TRBJ1-2, with 7 bases identical to TRBD1. V was pared by 4 bases and J by 4 bases, with 6 bases of the junction left unmatched. The CDR3 has 14 amino acids. Per germline, CDR1 LNHDA and CDR2 SQIVND (reference sequence). In DNA, the CDR3 is TGTGCCAGTAGTACTACCGGGACAGCCTATGGCTACACCTTC. Its protein is CASSTTGTAYGYTF.

The chain uses TRBV30 and TRBJ1-6; D perhaps matches TRBD1 (6 bases). V gave up 1 base and J gave up 9 bases, with 16 bases separating them. In germline, CDR1 is GTSNPN, CDR2 SVGIG (reference sequence). The length of the CDR3 is 15 residues. The CDR3 DNA is TGTGCCTGGAGTGGTGACGGGGGGGCCGGTTCACCCCTCCACTTT. This gives the protein CAWSGDGGAGSPLHF.

This clone came up once. The CDR3 reads CASSLEQGAYNEQFF. The CDR3 DNA sequence: TGCGCCAGCAGCCTCGAACAGGGGGCCTACAATGAGCAGTTCTTC. The V gene is TRBV4-1, the J gene TRBJ2-1; 8 bases agree with TRBD1. The CDR3 sequence is 15 residues long. The J segment lost 2 bases and the V segment lost 4 bases, leaving 4 bases of the junction unmatched. The germline V gene encodes CDR1 MGHRA and CDR2 YSYEKL.

The rearrangement links TRBV30 to TRBJ2-3; D might be TRBD1 (6 bases). Germline CDR1 GTSNPN, CDR2 SVGIG (reference sequence). The CDR3 covers 12 residues. Trimming shortened V by 2 bases and J by 10 bases, and 13 bases separated the two germline ends. The CDR3 spells CAWSSPGHSQYF. The CDR3 DNA sequence: TGTGCCTGGAGTTCACCGGGACACTCGCAGTATTTT. Filled out from reference TRBV30 and TRBJ2-3, the complete variable domain reads SQTIHQWPATLVQPVGSPLSLECTVEGTSNPNLYWYRQAAGRGLQLLFYSVGIGQISSEVPQNLSASRPQDRQFILSSKKLLLSDSGFYLCAWSSPGHSQYFGPGTRLTVL.

This clone was recorded once. The V call is TRBV6-5, the J call TRBJ2-2, with TRBD1 as a possible D gene (6 bases). V was clipped by 0 bases and J by 2 bases, with 10 bases between them. The CDR3 extends over 16 amino acids. Germline assignment: CDR1 MNHEY and CDR2 SVGAGI. This CDR3 is CASSYSWDTNTGELFF. In nucleotides, the CDR3 is TGTGCCAGCAGTTACTCCTGGGACACCAACACCGGGGAGCTGTTTTTT.

This chain joins TRBV30 and TRBJ2-2, with TRBD1 matching 9 bases. The CDR3 has 14 residues. V was pared by 0 bases and J by 6 bases, with 2 bases of the junction left unmatched. Looked up from germline, CDR1 is GTSNPN and CDR2 is SVGIG (reference sequence). The CDR3 here is CAWSVRQGAGELFF. CDR3 nucleotides: TGTGCCTGGAGTGTAAGACAGGGGGCCGGGGAGCTGTTTTTT.

In its sample, this clone was seen once. The chain carries TRBV21-1 and TRBJ2-7; the table gives TRBD2 as D, unverified against the DNA. TRBV21-1 is an annotated pseudogene. There are 14 residues in the CDR3. The CDR3 is CASSKPGLDYEQYF. CDR3 bases: TGTGCCAGCAGCAAACCGGGACTTGACTACGAGCAGTACTTC.